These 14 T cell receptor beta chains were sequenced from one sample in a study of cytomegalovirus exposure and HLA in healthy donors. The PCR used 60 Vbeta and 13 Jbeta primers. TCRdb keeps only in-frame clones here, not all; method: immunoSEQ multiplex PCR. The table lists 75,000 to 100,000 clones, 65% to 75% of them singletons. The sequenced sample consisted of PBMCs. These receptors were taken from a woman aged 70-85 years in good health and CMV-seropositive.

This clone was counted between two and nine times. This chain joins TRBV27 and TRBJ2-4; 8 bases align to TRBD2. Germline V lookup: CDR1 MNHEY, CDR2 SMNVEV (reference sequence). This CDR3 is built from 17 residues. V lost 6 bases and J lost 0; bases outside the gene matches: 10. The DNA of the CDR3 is TGTGCCAGCAGCGAACCCGGGGGGGTCGGAGCCAAAAACATTCAGTACTTC. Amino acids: CASSEPGGVGAKNIQYF.

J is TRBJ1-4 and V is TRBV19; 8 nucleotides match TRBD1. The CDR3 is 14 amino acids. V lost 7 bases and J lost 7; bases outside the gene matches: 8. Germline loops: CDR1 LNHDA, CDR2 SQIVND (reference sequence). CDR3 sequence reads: CASTRDRLSEKLFF. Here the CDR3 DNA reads TGTGCCAGTACCCGGGACAGGCTTAGTGAAAAACTGTTTTTT. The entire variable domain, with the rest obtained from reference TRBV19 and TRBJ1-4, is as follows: DGGITQSPKYLFRKEGQNVTLSCEQNLNHDAMYWYRQDPGQGLRLIYYSQIVNDFQKGDIAEGYSVSREKKESFPLTVTSAQKNPTAFYLCASTRDRLSEKLFFGSGTQLSVL.

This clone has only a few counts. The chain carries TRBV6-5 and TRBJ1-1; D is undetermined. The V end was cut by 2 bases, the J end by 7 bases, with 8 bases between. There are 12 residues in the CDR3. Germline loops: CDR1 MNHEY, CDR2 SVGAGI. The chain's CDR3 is CASSYTGIEAFF. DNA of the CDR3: TGTGCCAGCAGTTACACGGGGATTGAAGCTTTCTTT.

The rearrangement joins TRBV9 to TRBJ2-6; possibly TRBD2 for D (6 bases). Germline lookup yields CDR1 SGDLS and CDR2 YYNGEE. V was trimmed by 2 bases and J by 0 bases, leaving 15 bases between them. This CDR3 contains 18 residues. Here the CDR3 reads CASSVVPGLNSGANVLTF. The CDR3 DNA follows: TGTGCCAGCAGCGTCGTCCCGGGACTGAACTCTGGGGCCAACGTCCTGACTTTC.

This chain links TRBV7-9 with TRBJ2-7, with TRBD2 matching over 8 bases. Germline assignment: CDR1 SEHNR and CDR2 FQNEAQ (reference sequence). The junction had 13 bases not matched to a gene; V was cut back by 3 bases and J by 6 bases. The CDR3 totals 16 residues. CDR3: CASSLAGTRGFGEQYF. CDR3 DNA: TGTGCCAGCAGCTTGGCCGGGACTAGGGGGTTCGGCGAGCAGTACTTC.

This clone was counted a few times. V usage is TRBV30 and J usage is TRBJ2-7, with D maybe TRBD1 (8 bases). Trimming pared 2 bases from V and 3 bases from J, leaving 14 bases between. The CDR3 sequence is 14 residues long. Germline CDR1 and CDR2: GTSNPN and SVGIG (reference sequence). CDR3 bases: TGTGCCTGGAGTCTGACAGGGGAGGGCTACGAGCAGTACTTC. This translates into CAWSLTGEGYEQYF.

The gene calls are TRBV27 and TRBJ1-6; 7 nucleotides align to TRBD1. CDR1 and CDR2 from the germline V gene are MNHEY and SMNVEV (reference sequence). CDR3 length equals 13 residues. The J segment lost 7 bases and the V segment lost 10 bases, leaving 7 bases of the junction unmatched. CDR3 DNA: TGTGCCACCGGACAGGAATCAAATTCACCCCTCCACTTT. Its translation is CATGQESNSPLHF.

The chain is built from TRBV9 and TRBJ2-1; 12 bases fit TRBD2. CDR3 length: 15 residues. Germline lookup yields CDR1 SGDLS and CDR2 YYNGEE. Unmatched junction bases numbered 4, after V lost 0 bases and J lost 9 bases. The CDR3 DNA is TGTGCCAGCAGCGTAGGGGCTAGCGGGGGGGGTGAGCAGTTCTTC. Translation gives CASSVGASGGGEQFF.

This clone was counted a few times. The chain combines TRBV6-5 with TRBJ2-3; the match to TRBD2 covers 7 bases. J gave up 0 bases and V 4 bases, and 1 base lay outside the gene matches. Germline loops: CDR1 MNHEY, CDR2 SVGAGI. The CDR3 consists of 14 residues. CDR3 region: CASSSGGSTDTQYF. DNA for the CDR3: TGTGCCAGCAGTTCGGGGGGTAGCACAGATACGCAGTATTTT.

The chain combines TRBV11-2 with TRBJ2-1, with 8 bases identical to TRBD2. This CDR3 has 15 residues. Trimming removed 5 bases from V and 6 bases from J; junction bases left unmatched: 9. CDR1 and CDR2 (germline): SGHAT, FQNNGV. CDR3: CASSPWTSWSNEQFF. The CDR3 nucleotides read TGTGCCAGCAGCCCTTGGACTAGCTGGTCCAATGAGCAGTTCTTC.

For the CDR3, the DNA is TGTGCCAGCAGTCTTCTTCTAGCGGGGACCACAGATACGCAGTATTTT. This codes for CASSLLLAGTTDTQYF. This chain uses TRBV28 with TRBJ2-3, with 9 bases identical to TRBD2. The CDR3 is made up of 16 amino acids. From germline, CDR1 is MDHEN and CDR2 SYDVKM. After removal of 5 bases from V and 2 bases from J, the junction contained 8 bases not matched to a gene.

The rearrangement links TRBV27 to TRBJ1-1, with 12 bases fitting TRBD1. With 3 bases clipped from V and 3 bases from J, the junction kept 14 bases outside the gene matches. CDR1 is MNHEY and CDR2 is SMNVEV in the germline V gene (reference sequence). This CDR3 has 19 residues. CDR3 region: CASSFFRWGQGAGDTEAFF. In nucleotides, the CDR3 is TGTGCCAGCAGTTTTTTTAGGTGGGGACAGGGGGCAGGGGACACTGAAGCTTTCTTT.

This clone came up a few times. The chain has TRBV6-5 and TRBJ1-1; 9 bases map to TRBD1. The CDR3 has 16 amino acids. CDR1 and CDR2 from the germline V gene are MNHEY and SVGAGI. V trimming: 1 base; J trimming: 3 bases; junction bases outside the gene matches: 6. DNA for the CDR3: TGTGCCAGCAGTTACTATGGGACAGGGCGGGACACTGAAGCTTTCTTT. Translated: CASSYYGTGRDTEAFF.

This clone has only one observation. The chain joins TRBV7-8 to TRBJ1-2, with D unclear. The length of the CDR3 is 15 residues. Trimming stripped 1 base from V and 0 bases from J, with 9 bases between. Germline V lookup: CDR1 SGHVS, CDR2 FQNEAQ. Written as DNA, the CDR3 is TGTGCCAGCAGCTTAGTTGCAGGTCCTAACTATGGCTACACCTTC. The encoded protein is CASSLVAGPNYGYTF.